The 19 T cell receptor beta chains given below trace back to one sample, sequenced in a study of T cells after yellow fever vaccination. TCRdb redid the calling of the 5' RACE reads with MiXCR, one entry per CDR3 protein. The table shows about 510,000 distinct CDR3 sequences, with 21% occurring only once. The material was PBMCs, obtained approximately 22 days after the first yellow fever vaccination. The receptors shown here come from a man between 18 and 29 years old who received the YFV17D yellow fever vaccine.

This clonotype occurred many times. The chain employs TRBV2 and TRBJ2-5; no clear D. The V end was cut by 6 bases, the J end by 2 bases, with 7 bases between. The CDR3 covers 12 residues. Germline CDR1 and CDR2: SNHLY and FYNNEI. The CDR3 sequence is CASRKDQETQYF. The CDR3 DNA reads TGTGCCAGCAGGAAAGATCAAGAGACCCAGTACTTC.

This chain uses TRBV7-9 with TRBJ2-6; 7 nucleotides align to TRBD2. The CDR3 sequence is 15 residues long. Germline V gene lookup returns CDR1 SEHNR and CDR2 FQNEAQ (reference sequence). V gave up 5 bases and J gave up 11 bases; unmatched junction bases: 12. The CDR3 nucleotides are TGTGCCAGCAGCGTCCCATCCGGGGGGTTGGACGTCCTGACTTTC. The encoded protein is CASSVPSGGLDVLTF.

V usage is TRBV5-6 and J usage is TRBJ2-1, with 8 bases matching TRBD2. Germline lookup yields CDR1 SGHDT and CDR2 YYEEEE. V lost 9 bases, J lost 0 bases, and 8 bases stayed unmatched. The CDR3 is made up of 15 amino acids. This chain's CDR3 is CATCLGGGSYNEQFF. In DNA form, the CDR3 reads TGTGCCACTTGCCTCGGGGGGGGCTCCTACAATGAGCAGTTCTTC. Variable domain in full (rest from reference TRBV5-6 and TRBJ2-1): DAGVTQSPTHLIKTRGQQVTLRCSPKSGHDTVSWYQQALGQGPQFIFQYYEEEERQRGNFPDRFSGHQFPNYSSELNVNALLLGDSALYLCATCLGGGSYNEQFFGPGTRLTVL.

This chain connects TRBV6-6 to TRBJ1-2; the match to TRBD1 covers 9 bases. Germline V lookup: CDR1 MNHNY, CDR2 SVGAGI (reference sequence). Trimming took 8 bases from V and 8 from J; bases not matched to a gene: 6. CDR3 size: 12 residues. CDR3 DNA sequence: TGTGCCAGCCTACAGGGGGCGACCGGCTACACCTTC. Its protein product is CASLQGATGYTF.

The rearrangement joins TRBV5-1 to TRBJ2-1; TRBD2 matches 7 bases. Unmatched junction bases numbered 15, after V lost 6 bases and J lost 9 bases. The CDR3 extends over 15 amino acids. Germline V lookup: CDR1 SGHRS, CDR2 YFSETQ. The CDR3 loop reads CASIGPGGSLSEQFF. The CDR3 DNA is TGCGCCAGCATTGGGCCGGGGGGAAGCCTGAGTGAGCAGTTCTTC.

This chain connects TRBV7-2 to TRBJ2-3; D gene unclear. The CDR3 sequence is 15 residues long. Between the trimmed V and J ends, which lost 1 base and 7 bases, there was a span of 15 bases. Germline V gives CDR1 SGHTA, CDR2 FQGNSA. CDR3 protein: CASSLVTSGLHTQYF. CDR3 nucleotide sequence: TGTGCCAGCAGCTTAGTGACCTCGGGCCTCCATACGCAGTATTTT. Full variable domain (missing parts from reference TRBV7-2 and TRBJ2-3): GAGVSQSPSNKVTEKGKDVELRCDPISGHTALYWYRQSLGQGLEFLIYFQGNSAPDKSGLPSDRFSAERTGGSVSTLTIQRTQQEDSAVYLCASSLVTSGLHTQYFGPGTRLTVL.

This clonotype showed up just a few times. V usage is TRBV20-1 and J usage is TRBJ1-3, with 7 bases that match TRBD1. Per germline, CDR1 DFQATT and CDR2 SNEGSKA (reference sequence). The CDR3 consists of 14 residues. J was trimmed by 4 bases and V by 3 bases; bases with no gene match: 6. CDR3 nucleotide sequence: TGCAGTGCTAGCTCACAGGGGCGCGGAAACACCATATATTTT. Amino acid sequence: CSASSQGRGNTIYF.

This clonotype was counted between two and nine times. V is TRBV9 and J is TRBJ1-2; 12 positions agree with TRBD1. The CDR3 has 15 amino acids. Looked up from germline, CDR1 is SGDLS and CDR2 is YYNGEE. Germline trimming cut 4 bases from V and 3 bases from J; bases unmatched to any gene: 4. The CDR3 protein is CASSLGTGGYYGYTF. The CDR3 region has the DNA TGTGCCAGCAGCTTAGGGACAGGGGGCTACTATGGCTACACCTTC.

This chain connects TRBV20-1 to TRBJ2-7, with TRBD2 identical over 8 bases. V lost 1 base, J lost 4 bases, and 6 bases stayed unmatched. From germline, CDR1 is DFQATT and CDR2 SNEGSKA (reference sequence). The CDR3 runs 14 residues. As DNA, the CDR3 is TGCAGTGCTAGAGTCTCCAGCGGGGGTTACGAGCAGTACGTC. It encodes CSARVSSGGYEQYV.

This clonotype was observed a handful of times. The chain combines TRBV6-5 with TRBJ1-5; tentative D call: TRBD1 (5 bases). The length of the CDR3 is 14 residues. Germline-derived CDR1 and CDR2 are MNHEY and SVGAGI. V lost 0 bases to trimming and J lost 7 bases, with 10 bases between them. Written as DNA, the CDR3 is TGTGCCAGCAGTTACTCGAGGGGCCGCCAGCCCCAGCATTTT. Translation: CASSYSRGRQPQHF.

The chain's CDR3 is CASSPHRGILFSPLHF. The DNA for the CDR3 is TGTGCCAGCAGCCCCCATCGAGGGATCCTTTTTTCACCCCTCCACTTT. The V call is TRBV3-1, the J call TRBJ1-6, with D unresolved. This CDR3 region has 16 residues. Trimming shortened V by 4 bases and J by 9 bases, and 19 bases separated the two germline ends. Germline CDR1 is LGHDT and CDR2 is YNNKEL (reference sequence).

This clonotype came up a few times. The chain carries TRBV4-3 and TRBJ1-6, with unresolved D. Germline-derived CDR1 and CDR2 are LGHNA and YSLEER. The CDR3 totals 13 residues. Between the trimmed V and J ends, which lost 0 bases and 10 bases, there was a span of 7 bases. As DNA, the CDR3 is TGCGCCAGCAGCCAAGATCGGGAATCACCCCTCCACTTT. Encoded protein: CASSQDRESPLHF.

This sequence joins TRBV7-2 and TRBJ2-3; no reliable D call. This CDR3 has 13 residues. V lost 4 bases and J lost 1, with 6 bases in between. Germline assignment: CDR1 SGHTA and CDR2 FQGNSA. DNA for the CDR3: TGTGCCAGCAGCTCATCCCGCACAGATACGCAGTATTTT. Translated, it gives CASSSSRTDTQYF.

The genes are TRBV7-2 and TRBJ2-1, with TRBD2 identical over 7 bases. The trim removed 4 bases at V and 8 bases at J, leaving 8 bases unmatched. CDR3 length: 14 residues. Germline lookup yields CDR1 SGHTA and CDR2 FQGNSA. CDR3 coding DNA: TGTGCCAGCAGCTCTGGACTAGTTTACGATGAGCAGTTCTTC. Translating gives CASSSGLVYDEQFF.

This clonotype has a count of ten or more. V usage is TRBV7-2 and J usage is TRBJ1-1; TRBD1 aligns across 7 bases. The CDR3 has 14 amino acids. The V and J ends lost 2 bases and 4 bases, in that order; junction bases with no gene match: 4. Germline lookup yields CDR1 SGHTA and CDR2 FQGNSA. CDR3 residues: CASSLQGVGTEAFF. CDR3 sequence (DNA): TGTGCCAGCAGCTTACAGGGGGTGGGCACTGAAGCTTTCTTT.

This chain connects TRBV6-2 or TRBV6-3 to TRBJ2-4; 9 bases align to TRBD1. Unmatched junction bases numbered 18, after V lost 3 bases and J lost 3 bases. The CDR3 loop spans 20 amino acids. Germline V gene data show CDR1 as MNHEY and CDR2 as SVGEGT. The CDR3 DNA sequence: TGTGCCAGCAGTTATCTACGACGGACAGGGGCCCCTTTAGGCAAAAACATTCAGTACTTC. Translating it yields CASSYLRRTGAPLGKNIQYF.

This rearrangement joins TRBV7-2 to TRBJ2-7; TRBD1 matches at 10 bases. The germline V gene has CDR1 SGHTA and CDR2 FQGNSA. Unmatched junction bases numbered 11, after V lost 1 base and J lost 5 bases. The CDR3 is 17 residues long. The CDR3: CASSLVLLGTGDDEQYF. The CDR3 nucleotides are TGTGCCAGCAGCTTAGTCCTCCTCGGGACAGGGGACGACGAGCAGTACTTC.

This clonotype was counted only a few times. The CDR3 reads CASSNLRGGYEQYF. The CDR3 nucleotides read TGCGCCAGCAGTAACCTTCGGGGGGGCTACGAGCAGTACTTC. This chain uses TRBV4-1 with TRBJ2-7, with 8 bases matching TRBD2. V dropped 6 bases and J dropped 3; count of bases not matched to a gene: 7. The germline CDR1 and CDR2 sequences are MGHRA and YSYEKL. The CDR3 spans 14 residues.

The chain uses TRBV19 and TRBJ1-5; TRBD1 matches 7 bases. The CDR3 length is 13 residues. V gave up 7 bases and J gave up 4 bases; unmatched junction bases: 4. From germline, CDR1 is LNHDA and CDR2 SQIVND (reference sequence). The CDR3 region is CASTPRGNQPQHF. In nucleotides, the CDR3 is TGTGCCAGTACCCCCAGGGGGAATCAGCCCCAGCATTTT.